This T cell receptor (beta chain) originates from a study of T-cell reconstitution after alpha-beta-depleted transplantation in children. Study-level points and caveats: Where alpha-beta T cells came from about two months after transplant was reportedly several hundred expanded graft clones. One year post-transplant, T-cell counts and diversity were largely derived from T cells produced anew. Surviving recipient T cells and thymic progenitors underlay high day-60 TCRbeta diversity in some patients.

CDR1 and CDR2 (germline): MDHEN, SYDVKM. This CDR3 has 15 amino acids. Trimming pared 5 bases from V and 2 bases from J, leaving 13 bases between. Library preparation (for TCRbeta) was performed with unique molecular identifiers. TCRdb recomputed calls from the PCR reads with MiXCR, one row per CDR3 protein. The sample has hundreds of thousands of distinct CDR3 sequences, 6.5% to 10% seen once. This clonotype was observed at least ten times. Its specificity is not known. This receptor was taken from a male patient younger than 18 who had a stem cell transplant for acute lymphoblastic leukemia, so the T cells may come from the graft donor. This material consisted of PBMCs, mostly from graft donor cells, taken 180 days after TCRalphabeta/CD19-depleted stem cell transplant. The chain couples TRBV28 to TRBJ1-3; D unresolved. The CDR3 here is CASSRRWGPGNTIYF. The CDR3 DNA is TGTGCCAGCAGTCGACGGTGGGGTCCTGGAAACACCATATATTTT.